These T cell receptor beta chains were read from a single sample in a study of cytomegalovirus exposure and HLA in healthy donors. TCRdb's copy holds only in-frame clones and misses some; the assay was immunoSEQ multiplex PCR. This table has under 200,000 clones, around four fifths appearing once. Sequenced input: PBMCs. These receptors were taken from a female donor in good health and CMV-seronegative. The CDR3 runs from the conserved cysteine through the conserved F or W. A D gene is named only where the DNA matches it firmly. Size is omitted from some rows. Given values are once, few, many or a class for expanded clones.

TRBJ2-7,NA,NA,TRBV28,TGTGCCAGCATAGGGCGGACGGCGGGTCAATACGAGCAGTACTTC,CASIGRTAGQYEQYF
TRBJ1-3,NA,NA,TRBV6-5,TGTGCCAGCAGTTACTCGAACGGGGATGACACCATATATTTT,CASSYSNGDDTIYF
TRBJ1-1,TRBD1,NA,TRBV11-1,TGTGCCAGCAGCCTTGGACAGGGTTTCTCTGAAGCTTTCTTT,CASSLGQGFSEAFF
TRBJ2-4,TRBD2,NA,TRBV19,TGTGCCAGTTCCAGCGGGACCAGTAAAGCCAAAAACATTCAGTACTTC,CASSSGTSKAKNIQYF
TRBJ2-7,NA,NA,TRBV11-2,TGTGCCAGCAGCTTAGGGCGCGGGGCCGAGCAGTACTTC,CASSLGRGAEQYF
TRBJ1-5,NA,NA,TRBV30,TGTGCCTGGAGTGTCAGGGTTAGCAATCAGCCCCAGCATTTT,CAWSVRVSNQPQHF
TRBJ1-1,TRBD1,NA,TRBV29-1,TGCAGCGTTGAGTCAGGGGGTAACACTGAAGCTTTCTTT,CSVESGGNTEAFF
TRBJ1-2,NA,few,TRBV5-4,TGTGCCAGCAGCTTGCGGGGGTCTAACTATGGCTACACCTTC,CASSLRGSNYGYTF
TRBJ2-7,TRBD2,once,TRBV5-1,TGCGCCAGCAGCTCAACTAGCGGGGGGCTGCAGTACTTC,CASSSTSGGLQYF
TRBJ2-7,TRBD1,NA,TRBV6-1,TGTGCCAGCAGCCGGGACAGGGTGGCCTACGAGCAGTACTTC,CASSRDRVAYEQYF
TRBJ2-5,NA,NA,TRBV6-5,TGTGCCAGCAGTTACTTTCTCCAAGAGACCCAGTACTTC,CASSYFLQETQYF
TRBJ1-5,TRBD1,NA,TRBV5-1,TGCGCCAGCAGCTGGGGACAGGGGAGCCAGCCCCAGCATTTT,CASSWGQGSQPQHF
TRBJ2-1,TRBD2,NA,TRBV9,TGTGCCAGCAGCGTAGTAGCTAGCGGGGGCTACAATGAGCAGTTCTTC,CASSVVASGGYNEQFF
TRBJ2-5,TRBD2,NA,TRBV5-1,TGCGCCAGCAGCTTGGGACTAGCTCGAGAGACCCAGTACTTC,CASSLGLARETQYF
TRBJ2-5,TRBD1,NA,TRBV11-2,TGTGCCAGCAGCTACACCGGGACAGGGGGCGTGGAGACCCAGTACTTC,CASSYTGTGGVETQYF
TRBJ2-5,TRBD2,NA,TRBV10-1,TGCGCCAGCAGTGAGCCTTGGACTAGCGGGGGGGCTGCGGAGACCCAGTACTTC,CASSEPWTSGGAAETQYF
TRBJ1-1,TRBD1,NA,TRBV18,TGTGCCAGCTCTTCTAAGCAGGGGGCGAACACTGAAGCTTTCTTT,CASSSKQGANTEAFF
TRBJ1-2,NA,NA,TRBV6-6,TGTGCCAGCAGTCCTTACAGGGATGAATATGGCTACACCTTC,CASSPYRDEYGYTF
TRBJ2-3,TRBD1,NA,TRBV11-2,TGTGCCAGCAGCAACCCCTCGACAGGGGGCGGTACGCAGTATTTT,CASSNPSTGGGTQYF
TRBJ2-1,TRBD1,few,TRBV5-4,TGTGCCAGCAGCTTGATGGACAGGGTCTTCATGGGGAATGAGCAGTTCTTC,CASSLMDRVFMGNEQFF
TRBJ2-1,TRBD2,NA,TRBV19,TGTGCCAGTAGTAAACTAGCGGGGGGGCATCATGAGCAGTTCTTC,CASSKLAGGHHEQFF
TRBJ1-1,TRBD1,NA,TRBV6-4,TGTGCCAGCCGACTAGAGGGGACAGGGTTGACTGAAGCTTTCTTT,CASRLEGTGLTEAFF
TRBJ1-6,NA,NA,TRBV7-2,TGTGCCAGCAGCTTGACAGAAGATTCACCCCTCCACTTT,CASSLTEDSPLHF
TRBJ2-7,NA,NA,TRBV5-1,TGCGCCAGCAGAGCGAACCGGGACACATCCTACGAGCAGTACTTC,CASRANRDTSYEQYF
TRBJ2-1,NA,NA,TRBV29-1,TGCAGCGTGAGTCCCGGGACCTACAATGAGCAGTTCTTC,CSVSPGTYNEQFF
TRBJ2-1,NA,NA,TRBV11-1,TGTGCCAGCACTCTAATGCGGGACTCCTACAATGAGCAGTTCTTC,CASTLMRDSYNEQFF
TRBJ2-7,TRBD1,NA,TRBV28,TGTGCCAGCAGTGCTCCGGGACAGATAGAGTACGAGCAGTACTTC,CASSAPGQIEYEQYF
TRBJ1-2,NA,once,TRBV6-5,TGTGCCAGCAGTGAGGGTTACCGCTATGGCTACACCTTC,CASSEGYRYGYTF
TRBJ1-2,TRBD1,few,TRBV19,TGTGCCAGTAGTATAAGTGAAAGGGGGCGCGGTGGCTACACCTTC,CASSISERGRGGYTF
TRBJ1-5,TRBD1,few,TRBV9,TGTGCCAGCAGCGGACAGGGATTTGAGGCCCAGCATTTT,CASSGQGFEAQHF
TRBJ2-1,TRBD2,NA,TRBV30,TGTGCCTGGAGCAGACTAGCGGGAGGGCCCTCACGCAATGAGCAGTTCTTC,CAWSRLAGGPSRNEQFF
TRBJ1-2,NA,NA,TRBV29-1,TGCAGCGTTGAAAAGGGGACAGGCTACACCTTC,CSVEKGTGYTF
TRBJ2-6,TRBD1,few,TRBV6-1,TGTGCCAGCAGTGAGGCCGACAGGGTGCCTGGGGCCAACGTCCTGACTTTC,CASSEADRVPGANVLTF
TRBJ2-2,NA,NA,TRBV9,TGTGCCAGCAGCGCGGCGGGGTTAATTCCCGGGGAGCTGTTTTTT,CASSAAGLIPGELFF
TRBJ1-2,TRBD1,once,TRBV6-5,TGTGCCAACAGACCTGACAGGGGACGCTATGGCTACACCTTC,CANRPDRGRYGYTF
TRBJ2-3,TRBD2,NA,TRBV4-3,TGCGCCAGCAGCCAAGATCGGAGCGGGGGGGCTTTGGATACGCAGTATTTT,CASSQDRSGGALDTQYF
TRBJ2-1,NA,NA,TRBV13,TGTGCCAGCAGCTTTTCCGAGGTGTATCGAGAGTTTGAGCAGTTCTTC,CASSFSEVYREFEQFF
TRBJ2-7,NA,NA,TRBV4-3,TGCGCCAGCAGCCAAGGAACAGGCTTCTACGAGCAGTACTTC,CASSQGTGFYEQYF
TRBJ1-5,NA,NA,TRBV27,TGTGCCAGCAGGGATAGGGGACTCTATAGCAATCAGCCCCAGCATTTT,CASRDRGLYSNQPQHF
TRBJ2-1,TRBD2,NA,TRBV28,TGTGCCAGCAGTTTGACTAGCGGGGGGGCACCGGGGAATGAGCAGTTCTTC,CASSLTSGGAPGNEQFF
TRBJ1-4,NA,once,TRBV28,TGTGCCAGCAGTCCCTCGGGGATTGCTAATGAAAAACTGTTTTTT,CASSPSGIANEKLFF
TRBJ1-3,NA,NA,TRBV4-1,TGCGCCAGCAGCCAAGTACCGGGGGGCTCTGGAAACACCATATATTTT,CASSQVPGGSGNTIYF
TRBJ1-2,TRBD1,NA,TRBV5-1,TGCGCCAGCAGCTTTCGTGGACAGGGGGTGGAGGGCTACACCTTC,CASSFRGQGVEGYTF
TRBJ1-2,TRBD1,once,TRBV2,TGTGCCAGCAGAGGGGGATACAGGGGTGGCTACACCTTC,CASRGGYRGGYTF
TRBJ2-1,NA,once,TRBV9,TGTGCCAGCAGCGAGGGGCCCCGGCTAAATGAGCAGTTCTTC,CASSEGPRLNEQFF
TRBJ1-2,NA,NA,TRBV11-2,TGTGCCAGCAGCTTTAACACCGAACAGGGCTACACCTTC,CASSFNTEQGYTF